Following are 14 T cell receptor beta chains from one sample sequenced in a study of shared clonotypes between healthy human individuals. Clones were read by immunoSEQ multiplex PCR, and TCRdb kept only the in-frame ones, dropping some. The data show about 230,000 clones, with over 50% seen just once and approximately 12% held by the top ten. Sequencing input: memory CD4+ T cells sorted from blood. Regarding subset: CD45RA-negative fraction. All receptors derive from a man aged 25-45 years in good health.

This sequence joins TRBV5-6 and TRBJ2-5; TRBD2 matches 15 bases. Losses at the gene ends were 4 bases for V and 4 bases for J; bases not matched to a gene: 5. The CDR3 runs to 16 residues. Germline V gene sequence: CDR1 SGHDT, CDR2 YYEEEE. The DNA for the CDR3 is TGTGCCAGCAGCCCCGGGACTAGCGGGAGGTTAGAGACCCAGTACTTC. Protein: CASSPGTSGRLETQYF.

The chain links TRBV14 to TRBJ2-1; 11 nucleotides align to TRBD2. Germline loops: CDR1 SGHDN, CDR2 FVKESK. The CDR3 totals 18 residues. Trimming removed 4 bases from V and 0 bases from J; junction bases left unmatched: 8. The CDR3 is CASSRTDSGRASYNEQFF. The CDR3 DNA follows: TGTGCCAGCAGCCGAACCGATAGCGGGAGGGCCTCCTACAATGAGCAGTTCTTC.

This clone was counted a few times. The sample holds other DNA sequences that translate to the same CDR3. CDR3 amino acids: CASSLDGYGYTF. The CDR3, as DNA: TGTGCCAGCAGCTTAGACGGGTATGGCTACACCTTC. The V call is TRBV11-2, the J call TRBJ1-2, with D unclear. The ends were cut back, 0 bases at V and 5 bases at J, with 4 bases in the middle. In germline, CDR1 is SGHAT, CDR2 FQNNGV. The length of the CDR3 is 12 residues.

This chain connects TRBV27 to TRBJ1-1; TRBD1 might be the D (5 bases). This CDR3 is 16 amino acids long. Deletions cut 3 bases from V and 1 base from J, with 15 bases between. CDR1 and CDR2 from the germline V gene are MNHEY and SMNVEV (reference sequence). The CDR3 DNA reads TGTGCCAGCAGTTTCTCGCAGGGACCAGAGAACACTGAAGCTTTCTTT. Its translation: CASSFSQGPENTEAFF.

The chain uses TRBV7-9 and TRBJ2-7, with unresolved D. With 1 base removed from V and 6 bases from J, the gap between germline ends came to 10 bases. This CDR3 has 13 residues. The germline V gene encodes CDR1 SEHNR and CDR2 FQNEAQ (reference sequence). The CDR3 DNA sequence: TGTGCCAGCAGCTTAGGTGGGGTCGGCGAGCAGTACTTC. As protein: CASSLGGVGEQYF. Complete variable domain (other parts from reference TRBV7-9 and TRBJ2-7): DTGVSQNPRHKITKRGQNVTFRCDPISEHNRLYWYRQTLGQGPEFLTYFQNEAQLEKSRLLSDRFSAERPKGSFSTLEIQRTEQGDSAMYLCASSLGGVGEQYFGPGTRLTVT.

V gene TRBV5-4 combines with J gene TRBJ1-3; D remains unclear. CDR3 size: 11 residues. Between the trimmed V and J ends, which lost 5 bases and 2 bases, there was a span of 2 bases. The germline V gene encodes CDR1 SGHNT and CDR2 YYREEE (reference sequence). The CDR3 DNA is TGTGCCAGCAGGACTGGAAACACCATATATTTT. Amino acids: CASRTGNTIYF.

The rearrangement links TRBV7-6 to TRBJ2-6; D not resolved. The CDR3 has 14 residues. CDR1 and CDR2 (germline): SGHVS, FNYEAQ. Trimming left V 7 bases short and J 2 bases short, with 9 bases between. The CDR3 nucleotides read TGTGCCAGCAAGCCTCGCGCTGGGGCCAACGTCCTGACTTTC. Encoded protein: CASKPRAGANVLTF.

The chain combines TRBV7-8 with TRBJ1-2; 9 bases agree with TRBD1. This CDR3 spans 14 amino acids. V shed 5 bases, J shed 7 bases, and the junction held 8 bases outside the gene matches. Looked up from germline, CDR1 is SGHVS and CDR2 is FQNEAQ. The CDR3 DNA reads TGTGCCAGCAGCCTAACACAGGGGGCGGTTGGCTACACCTTC. It is translated as CASSLTQGAVGYTF.

This chain links TRBV28 with TRBJ1-2; 9 bases map to TRBD1. Germline CDR1 and CDR2: MDHEN and SYDVKM. The CDR3 has 14 residues. The ends lost 8 bases at V and 7 bases at J; junction bases unmatched: 11. This chain's CDR3 is CASLGPGTGFGYTF. In DNA form, the CDR3 reads TGTGCCAGCCTTGGACCCGGGACAGGGTTTGGCTACACCTTC.

The gene calls are TRBV6-6 and TRBJ2-7, with 8 bases fitting TRBD2. V trimming: 8 bases; J trimming: 6 bases; junction bases outside the gene matches: 9. The germline gives CDR1 MNHNY, CDR2 SVGAGI (reference sequence). The CDR3 consists of 13 residues. CDR3 in DNA: TGTGCCAGCCGACGAACTGCGGGAGGCGAGCAGTACTTC. It yields the protein CASRRTAGGEQYF.

This rearrangement joins TRBV5-6 to TRBJ1-4; 7 nucleotides agree with TRBD1. The CDR3 length is 15 residues. V lost 2 bases and J lost 7; bases outside the gene matches: 8. Germline CDR1 SGHDT, CDR2 YYEEEE. The CDR3 bases are TGTGCCAGCAGCTTAATACAGGGGAAGACTGAAAAACTGTTTTTT. Its translation is CASSLIQGKTEKLFF. Supplemented by reference TRBV5-6 and TRBJ1-4, the full variable domain reads DAGVTQSPTHLIKTRGQQVTLRCSPKSGHDTVSWYQQALGQGPQFIFQYYEEEERQRGNFPDRFSGHQFPNYSSELNVNALLLGDSALYLCASSLIQGKTEKLFFGSGTQLSVL.

The V gene is TRBV5-1, the J gene TRBJ2-2; D gene ambiguous. V was cut by 0 bases and J by 6 bases, with 3 bases left in between. This CDR3 has 12 amino acids. Germline CDR1 reads SGHRS; CDR2 reads YFSETQ. The CDR3 DNA sequence: TGCGCCAGCAGCTTGGGCCCCGGGGAGCTGTTTTTT. This translates into CASSLGPGELFF.

This clone was detected once. The gene calls are TRBV5-4 and TRBJ2-1; D unresolved. CDR3 length: 12 residues. The V gene's germline CDR1 is SGHNT and CDR2 YYREEE (reference sequence). Trimming removed 4 bases from V and 7 bases from J, with 9 bases in between. The DNA for the CDR3 is TGTGCCAGCAGCGCGGACCTGAATGAGCAGTTCTTC. This gives the protein CASSADLNEQFF.

This chain connects TRBV28 to TRBJ2-7; D is unclear. The CDR3 consists of 12 residues. V lost 3 bases and J 5 bases, leaving 8 bases between the germline ends. CDR1 MDHEN and CDR2 SYDVKM come from the germline V gene. In DNA form, the CDR3 reads TGTGCCAGCAGTTTCACAATTGACGAGCAGTACTTC. Protein sequence: CASSFTIDEQYF.